This record covers a single TCR beta chain. CD4+ and CD8+ T cells were sorted from PBMCs stained for CD3, CD4 and CD8. Trimming pared 5 bases from V and 6 bases from J, leaving 17 bases between. From germline, CDR1 is MGHRA and CDR2 YSYEKL. The CDR3 has 15 amino acids. The data were obtained in a study of CD8+ T cells in alopecia areata. Reverse transcription of extracted RNA yielded cDNA, which provided the sequencing template. Only in-frame clones appear in the TCRdb table, and some are missing; sequencing was by immunoSEQ multiplex PCR. This sample carries over 150,000 clones, around three fifths of them seen once, and the ten largest clones take nearly 5%.

This TCR came from a human donor in good health. Source material: CD8+ T cells sorted from blood. The rearrangement joins TRBV4-1 to TRBJ1-5, with TRBD1 as a possible D gene (6 bases). CDR3 in DNA: TGCGCCAGCAGCTACAGGGACGACCCCCCTCAGCCCCAGCATTTT. This sequence encodes CASSYRDDPPQPQHF.